This entry features one TCR beta chain sequence. This record comes from a study of shared T cell receptors in the human thymus. V was clipped by 3 bases and J by 0 bases, with 11 bases between them. Germline V lookup: CDR1 SEHNR, CDR2 FQNEAQ (reference sequence). The CDR3 has 15 amino acids. The method was immunoSEQ multiplex PCR; TCRdb's version includes in-frame clones alone and lacks a portion of them. The data contain approximately 730,000 clones, approximately 85% of them singletons. The sample was also reused in another study, on human thymus T cells. That source adds: Finnish infants who were healthy and having corrective surgery for congenital heart defects made up the donors. The thymus tissue came from resections taken during corrective heart surgery. Unrelated individuals reportedly shared highly overlapping thymic TCR repertoires.

The sequence was collected from a girl less than two years old with a congenital heart defect. Sequencing was carried out using thymocytes. V is TRBV7-9 and J is TRBJ1-2; unclear D gene. The CDR3 DNA is TGTGCCAGCAGCTTTAACCGTCGGGCTAACTATGGCTACACCTTC. This translates into CASSFNRRANYGYTF.